The clone carrying this T cell receptor (beta chain) has ten or more counts. The data are from a study of human T cells and chemical hapten exposure. The CDR3 loop spans 15 amino acids. Per the germline V gene, CDR1 is MDHEN and CDR2 is SYDVKM. Losses at the gene ends were 6 bases for V and 3 bases for J; bases not matched to a gene: 9. TCRdb analysed the RACE reads with MiXCR anew, one entry per CDR3 protein. The table records tens of thousands of distinct CDR3 sequences, 5.5% of them present only once. Noted time point: healthy volunteer bleed at 6 weeks. Whole blood that had not been fractionated was the source of extracted total RNA.

Sequenced material: whole blood. This TCR was sampled from a human donor in good health. Some clones in this sample may be carry-over from other donors' samples. This chain joins TRBV28 and TRBJ1-2; 8 nucleotides match TRBD1. The CDR3 DNA is TGTGCCAGCAGCACCGGGACAGGCCCTCACTATGGCTACACCTTC. Its protein is CASSTGTGPHYGYTF.